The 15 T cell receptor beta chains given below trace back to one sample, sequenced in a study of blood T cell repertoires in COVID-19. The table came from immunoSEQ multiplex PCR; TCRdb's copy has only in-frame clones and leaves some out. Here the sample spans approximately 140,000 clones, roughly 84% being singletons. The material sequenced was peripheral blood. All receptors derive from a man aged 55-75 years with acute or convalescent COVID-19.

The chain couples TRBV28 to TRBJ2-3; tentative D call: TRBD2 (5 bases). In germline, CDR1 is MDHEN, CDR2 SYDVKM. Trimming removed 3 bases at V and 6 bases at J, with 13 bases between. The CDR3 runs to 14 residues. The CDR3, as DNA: TGTGCCAGCAGTTTCCACACTAGAGCCGATACGCAGTATTTT. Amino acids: CASSFHTRADTQYF. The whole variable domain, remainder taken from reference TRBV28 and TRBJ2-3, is DVKVTQSSRYLVKRTGEKVFLECVQDMDHENMFWYRQDPGLGLRLIYFSYDVKMKEKGDIPEGYSVSREKKERFSLILESASTNQTSMYLCASSFHTRADTQYFGPGTRLTVL.

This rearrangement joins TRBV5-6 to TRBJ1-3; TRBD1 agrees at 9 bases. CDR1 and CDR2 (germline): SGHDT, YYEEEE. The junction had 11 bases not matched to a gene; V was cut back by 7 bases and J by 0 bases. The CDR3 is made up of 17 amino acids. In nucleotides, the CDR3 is TGTGCCAGCTGGACGACAGGGGGGAAAGACTCTGGAAACACCATATATTTT. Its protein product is CASWTTGGKDSGNTIYF.

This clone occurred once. For the CDR3, the DNA is TGTGCCAGCAGCTTAGGCAGGGACTACGAGCAGTACTTC. This gives the protein CASSLGRDYEQYF. This chain joins TRBV11-3 and TRBJ2-7; D may be TRBD1 (5 bases). The CDR3 length is 13 residues. From germline, CDR1 is SGHNT and CDR2 YENEEA. V was clipped by 1 base and J by 3 bases, with 7 bases between them.

The CDR3 nucleotides read TGTGCCAGTAGTATCGGGGGTCGGACCGGGGAGCTGTTTTTT. This encodes CASSIGGRTGELFF. The chain recombines TRBV19 with TRBJ2-2; a possible D gene is TRBD2 (6 bases). V lost 3 bases and J lost 5, with 10 bases in between. The germline V gene has CDR1 LNHDA and CDR2 SQIVND (reference sequence). The CDR3 is 14 residues long. Variable domain in full (rest from reference TRBV19 and TRBJ2-2): DGGITQSPKYLFRKEGQNVTLSCEQNLNHDAMYWYRQDPGQGLRLIYYSQIVNDFQKGDIAEGYSVSREKKESFPLTVTSAQKNPTAFYLCASSIGGRTGELFFGEGSRLTVL.

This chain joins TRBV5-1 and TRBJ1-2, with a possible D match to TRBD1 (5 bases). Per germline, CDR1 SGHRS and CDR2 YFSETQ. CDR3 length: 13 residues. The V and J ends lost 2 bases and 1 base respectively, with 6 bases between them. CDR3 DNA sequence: TGCGCCAGCAGCTTACAGGATAACTATGGCTACACCTTC. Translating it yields CASSLQDNYGYTF.

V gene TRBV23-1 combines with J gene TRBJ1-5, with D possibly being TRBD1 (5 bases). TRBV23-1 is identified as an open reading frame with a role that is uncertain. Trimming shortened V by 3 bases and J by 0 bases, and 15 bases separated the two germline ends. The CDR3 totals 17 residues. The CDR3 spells CASSQLQTVYSNQPQHF. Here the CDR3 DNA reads TGCGCCAGCAGTCAGTTGCAGACAGTATATAGCAATCAGCCCCAGCATTTT.

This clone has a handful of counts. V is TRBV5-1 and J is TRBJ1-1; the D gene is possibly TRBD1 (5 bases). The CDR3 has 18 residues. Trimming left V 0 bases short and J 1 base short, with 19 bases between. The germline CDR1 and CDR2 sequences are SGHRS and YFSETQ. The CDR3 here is CASSLVMDTLRTNTEAFF. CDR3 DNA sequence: TGCGCCAGCAGCTTGGTCATGGACACACTCCGAACGAACACTGAAGCTTTCTTT.

The CDR3 region is CASSVDPLGTGGKPSGNTIYF. The CDR3, as DNA: TGTGCCAGCAGCGTAGATCCCCTCGGGACAGGGGGAAAACCTTCTGGAAACACCATATATTTT. This chain uses TRBV9 with TRBJ1-3, with 11 bases matching TRBD1. V dropped 0 bases and J dropped 1; count of bases not matched to a gene: 15. The CDR3 runs to 21 residues. Germline lookup yields CDR1 SGDLS and CDR2 YYNGEE.

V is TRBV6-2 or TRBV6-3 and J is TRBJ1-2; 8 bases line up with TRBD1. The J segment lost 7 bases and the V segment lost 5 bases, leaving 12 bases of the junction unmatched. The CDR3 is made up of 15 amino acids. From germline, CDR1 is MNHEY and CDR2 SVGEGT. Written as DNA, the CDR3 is TGTGCCAGCAGTCCCGGACAGGGCCGAGGGGGTGGCTACACCTTC. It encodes CASSPGQGRGGGYTF.

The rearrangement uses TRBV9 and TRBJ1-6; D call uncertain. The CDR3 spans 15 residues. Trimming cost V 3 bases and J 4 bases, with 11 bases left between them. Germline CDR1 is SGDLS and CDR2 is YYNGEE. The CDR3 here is CASSGSGLYNSPLHF. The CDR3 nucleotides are TGTGCCAGCAGCGGCAGTGGGCTTTATAATTCACCCCTCCACTTT.

As DNA, the CDR3 is TGTGCCTGGAGTTCAGGTCTCGAGCAGCCCCAGCATTTT. Translating it yields CAWSSGLEQPQHF. The genes are TRBV30 and TRBJ1-5, with D uncertain. Germline V gene sequence: CDR1 GTSNPN, CDR2 SVGIG (reference sequence). This CDR3 is 13 amino acids long. Deletions cut 2 bases from V and 7 bases from J, with 12 bases between.

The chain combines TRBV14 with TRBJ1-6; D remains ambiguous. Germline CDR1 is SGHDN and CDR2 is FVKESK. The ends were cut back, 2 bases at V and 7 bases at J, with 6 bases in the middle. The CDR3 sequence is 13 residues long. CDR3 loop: CASSQIQNSPLHF. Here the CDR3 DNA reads TGTGCCAGCAGCCAAATACAGAATTCACCCCTCCACTTT.

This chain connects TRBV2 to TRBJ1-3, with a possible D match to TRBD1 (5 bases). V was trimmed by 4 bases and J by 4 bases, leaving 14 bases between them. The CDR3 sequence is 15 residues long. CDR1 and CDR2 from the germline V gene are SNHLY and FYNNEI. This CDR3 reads CASSGPRTKGNTIYF. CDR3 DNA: TGTGCCAGCAGTGGTCCCAGGACAAAGGGAAACACCATATATTTT.

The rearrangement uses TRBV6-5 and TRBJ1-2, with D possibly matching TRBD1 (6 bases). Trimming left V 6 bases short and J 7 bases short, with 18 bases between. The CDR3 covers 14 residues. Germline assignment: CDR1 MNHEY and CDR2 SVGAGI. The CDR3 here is CASRSTGFQSGYTF. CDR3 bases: TGTGCCAGCAGGTCGACAGGTTTCCAGAGTGGCTACACCTTC.

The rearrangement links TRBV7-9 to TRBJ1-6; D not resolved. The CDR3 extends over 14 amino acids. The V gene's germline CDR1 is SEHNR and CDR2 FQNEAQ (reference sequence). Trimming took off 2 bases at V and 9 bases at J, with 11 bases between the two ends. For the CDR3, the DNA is TGTGCCAGCAGCTTACCGGGGTTCGGTTCACCCCTCCACTTT. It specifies CASSLPGFGSPLHF.